This TCR beta chain originates from a study of shared clonotypes between healthy human individuals. Study findings and constraints: Among several donors, approximately 5.4% of naive CD4 clonotypes were found in common.

Comment on this clone: Its antigen is not known.

This table comes from immunoSEQ multiplex PCR, and its TCRdb copy is limited to in-frame clones, with some not included. The sample shows about 980,000 clones, more than 75% of them seen only once. This CDR3 has 14 residues. The germline V gene has CDR1 SNHLY and CDR2 FYNNEI. Trimming shortened V by 4 bases and J by 0 bases, and 7 bases separated the two germline ends. The sequencing sample was made of memory CD4+ T cells sorted from blood. Subset noted: CD45RA-negative fraction. The genes are TRBV2 and TRBJ1-3; D is unclear. The receptor was isolated from a man in his late teens or twenties in good health. The CDR3 protein is CASSGWASGNTIYF. As DNA, the CDR3 is TGTGCCAGCAGTGGCTGGGCCTCTGGAAACACCATATATTTT.